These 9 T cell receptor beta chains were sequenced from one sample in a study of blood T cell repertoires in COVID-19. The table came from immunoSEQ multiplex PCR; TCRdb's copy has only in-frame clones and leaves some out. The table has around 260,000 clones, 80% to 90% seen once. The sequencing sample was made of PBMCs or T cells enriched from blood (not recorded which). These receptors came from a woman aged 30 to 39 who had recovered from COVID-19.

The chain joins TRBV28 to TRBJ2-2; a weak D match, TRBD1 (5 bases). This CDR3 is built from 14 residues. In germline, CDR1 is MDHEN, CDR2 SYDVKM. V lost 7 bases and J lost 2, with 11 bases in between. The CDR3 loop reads CASKGAFNTGELFF. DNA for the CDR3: TGTGCCAGCAAAGGGGCCTTCAACACCGGGGAGCTGTTTTTT.

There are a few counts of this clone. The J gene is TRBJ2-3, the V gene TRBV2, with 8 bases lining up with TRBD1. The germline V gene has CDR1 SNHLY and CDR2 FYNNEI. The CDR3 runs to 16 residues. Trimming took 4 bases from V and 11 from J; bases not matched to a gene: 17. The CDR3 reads CASSGMDRVHRLGQYF. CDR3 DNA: TGTGCCAGCAGTGGGATGGACAGGGTTCATAGGTTAGGGCAGTATTTT. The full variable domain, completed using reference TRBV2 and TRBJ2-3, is EPEVTQTPSHQVTQMGQEVILRCVPISNHLYFYWYRQILGQKVEFLVSFYNNEISEKSEIFDDQFSVERPDGSNFTLKIRSTKLEDSAMYFCASSGMDRVHRLGQYFGPGTRLTVL.

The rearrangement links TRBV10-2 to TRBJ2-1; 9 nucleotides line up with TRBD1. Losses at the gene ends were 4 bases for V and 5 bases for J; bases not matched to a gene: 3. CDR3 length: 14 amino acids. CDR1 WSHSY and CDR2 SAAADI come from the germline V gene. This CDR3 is CASSGTGADNEQFF. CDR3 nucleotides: TGCGCCAGCAGTGGGACAGGGGCGGACAATGAGCAGTTCTTC.

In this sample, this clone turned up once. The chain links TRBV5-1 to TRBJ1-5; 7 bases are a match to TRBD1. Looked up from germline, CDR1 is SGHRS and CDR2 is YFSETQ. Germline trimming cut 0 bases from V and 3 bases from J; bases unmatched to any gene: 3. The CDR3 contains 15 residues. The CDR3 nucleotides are TGCGCCAGCAGCTTGGAGGGGGCCCTCAATCAGCCCCAGCATTTT. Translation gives CASSLEGALNQPQHF. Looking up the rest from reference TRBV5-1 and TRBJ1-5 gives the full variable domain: KAGVTQTPRYLIKTRGQQVTLSCSPISGHRSVSWYQQTPGQGLQFLFEYFSETQRNKGNFPGRFSGRQFSNSRSEMNVSTLELGDSALYLCASSLEGALNQPQHFGDGTRLSIL.

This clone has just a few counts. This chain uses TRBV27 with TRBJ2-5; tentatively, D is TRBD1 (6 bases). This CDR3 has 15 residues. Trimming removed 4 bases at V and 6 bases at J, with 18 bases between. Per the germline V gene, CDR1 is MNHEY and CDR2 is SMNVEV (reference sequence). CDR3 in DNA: TGTGCCAGCAGTTCTCAACAGGGCTTGTGGCAGACCCAGTACTTC. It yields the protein CASSSQQGLWQTQYF.

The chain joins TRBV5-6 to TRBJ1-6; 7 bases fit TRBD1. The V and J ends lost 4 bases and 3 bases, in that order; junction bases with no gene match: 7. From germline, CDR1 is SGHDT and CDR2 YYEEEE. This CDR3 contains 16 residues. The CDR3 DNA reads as TGTGCCAGCAGCAAGGGACAGCTGGTCTATAATTCACCCCTCCACTTT. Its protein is CASSKGQLVYNSPLHF.

CDR3 coding DNA: TGTGCCAGCAGCTTATCCCGGGACAGGGTTGAACTGTTTTTT. This gives the protein CASSLSRDRVELFF. V gene TRBV11-1 combines with J gene TRBJ1-4, with 9 nucleotides matching TRBD1. Per germline, CDR1 SGHAT and CDR2 FQDESV (reference sequence). The CDR3 extends over 14 amino acids. V gave up 2 bases and J gave up 12 bases; unmatched junction bases: 7.

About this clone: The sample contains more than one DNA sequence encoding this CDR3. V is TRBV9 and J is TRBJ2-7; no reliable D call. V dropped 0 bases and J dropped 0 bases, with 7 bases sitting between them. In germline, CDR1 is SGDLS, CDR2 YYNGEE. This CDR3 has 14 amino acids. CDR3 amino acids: CASSVGADSYEQYF. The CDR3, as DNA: TGTGCCAGCAGCGTAGGGGCAGACTCCTACGAGCAGTACTTC. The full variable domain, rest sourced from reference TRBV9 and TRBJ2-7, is DSGVTQTPKHLITATGQRVTLRCSPRSGDLSVYWYQQSLDQGLQFLIQYYNGEERAKGNILERFSAQQFPDLHSELNLSSLELGDSALYFCASSVGADSYEQYFGPGTRLTVT.

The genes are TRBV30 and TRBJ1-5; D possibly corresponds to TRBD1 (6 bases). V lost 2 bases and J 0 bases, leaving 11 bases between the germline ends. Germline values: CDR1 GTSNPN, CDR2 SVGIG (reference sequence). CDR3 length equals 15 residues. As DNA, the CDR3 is TGTGCCTGGAGTTACAGGGTTGATAGCAATCAGCCCCAGCATTTT. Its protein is CAWSYRVDSNQPQHF.